This T cell receptor (beta chain) is from a study of blood T cells in healthy people across ages. Primed by a sample-barcoded 5' primer and a J-beta primer mix, a second PCR proceeded for roughly 6 to 12 cycles. All cDNA molecules were each tagged by a template-switch adaptor with 12 random nucleotides. TCRdb itself ran the 5' RACE reads through MiXCR, one entry per CDR3 protein. The profile shows approximately 810,000 distinct CDR3 sequences, less than 35% of them singletons. Details on this clonotype: This may stem from a read error, because a much larger clone lies one nucleotide away.

Germline loops: CDR1 ENHRY, CDR2 SYGVKD. This CDR3 region has 14 residues. The chain joins TRBV10-3 to TRBJ2-1; the D gene could be TRBD1 or TRBD2 (5 bases each). The tail of the sequence fits TRBJ2-7 better, so the J call may be wrong. This TCR was sampled from a woman of 80 years or more in good health. The source material was blood. DNA for the CDR3: TGTGCCATCAGTGACCAGGGAGCCTACAATGAGCAGTACTTC. This codes for CAISDQGAYNEQYF.